This passage covers 29 T cell receptor beta chains from one sample sequenced in a study of T cells in women clearing cervical HPV infection. Assay: immunoSEQ multiplex PCR; the TCRdb copy retains only in-frame clones and omits some. The table for this sample gives 45,000 to 50,000 clones. Sequenced material: blood buffy coat. These receptors all come from a woman between 18 and 69 years old with a cervical HPV16 infection that either progressed to CIN3+ or cleared (not recorded which).

As concerns this clone: Read sequence stops 3 residues before the CDR3 end, and the germline J gene provides the missing end. The chain is built from TRBV18 and TRBJ1-1, with a tentative D call TRBD1 (5 bases). In germline, CDR1 is KGHSH, CDR2 LQKENI. This CDR3 comprises 14 residues. Trimming cost V 2 bases and J 0 bases, with 7 bases left between them. The CDR3 sequence is CASSPGALNTEAFF. Partial CDR3 DNA: TGTGCCAGCTCACCAGGGGCGCTGAACACTGAA.

Remarks on this clone: Coverage ceases 3 residues before the CDR3 finishes, and the germline J gene fills in the end. The chain couples TRBV18 to TRBJ2-3, with 8 bases lining up with TRBD2. This CDR3 contains 16 residues. The ends lost 3 bases at V and 3 bases at J; junction bases unmatched: 8. Germline V gives CDR1 KGHSH, CDR2 LQKENI. The sequenced part of the CDR3 DNA is TGTGCCAGCTCACCGCGGACTAGCCCCGGAACAGATACG. This translates into CASSPRTSPGTDT. The entire CDR3 sequence reads CASSPRTSPGTDTQYF. Variable domain in full (rest from reference TRBV18 and TRBJ2-3): NAGVMQNPRHLVRRRGQEARLRCSPMKGHSHVYWYRQLPEEGLKFMVYLQKENIIDESGMPKERFSAEFPKEGPSILRIQQVVRGDSAAYFCASSPRTSPGTDTQYFGPGTRLTVL.

Note on this clone: The read terminates 3 residues ahead of where the CDR3 ends, so the germline J gene completes it. V gene TRBV5-1 combines with J gene TRBJ1-1; D gene ambiguous. Trimming removed 4 bases at V and 5 bases at J, with 18 bases between. Germline values: CDR1 SGHRS, CDR2 YFSETQ. This CDR3 comprises 15 residues. CDR3 bases read: TGCGCCAGCAGCCTTCAGCCGGGCCCGGGGACTGAA. It is translated as CASSLQPGPGTE. The entire CDR3 protein reads CASSLQPGPGTEAFF.

A note on this clone: The CDR3 end is not reached by the read, which stops 3 residues before it; the germline J gene fills it in. The chain is built from TRBV6-1 and TRBJ2-7, with 13 bases that match TRBD2. CDR3 length: 16 residues. Germline V gene data show CDR1 as MNHNS and CDR2 as SASEGT. The V segment lost 1 base and the J segment 3 bases; nucleotides outside the gene matches: 3. The CDR3 loop is CASSEGLAGGHYEQYF. The CDR3 bases that were read are TGTGCCAGCAGTGAAGGACTAGCGGGAGGACACTACGAG.

Of note for this clone: The CDR3 end falls 3 residues outside the read, so it is completed with the germline J gene. The chain combines TRBV14 with TRBJ1-1, with D tentatively TRBD1 (6 bases). The CDR3 runs to 14 residues. The germline V gene has CDR1 SGHDN and CDR2 FVKESK. The CDR3 bases that were read are TGTGCCAGCAGCCAAGTTCCCAGGGGTGGGGAA. Protein sequence: CASSQVPRGGE. The full CDR3 reads CASSQVPRGGEAFF. Using reference TRBV14 and TRBJ1-1 for the parts outside the CDR3, the full variable domain is EAGVTQFPSHSVIEKGQTVTLRCDPISGHDNLYWYRRVMGKEIKFLLHFVKESKQDESGMPNNRFLAERTGGTYSTLKVQPAELEDSGVYFCASSQVPRGGEAFFGQGTRLTVV.

A word on this clone: The read ends 3 residues before the CDR3 terminus; that terminus is restored from the germline J gene. This chain joins TRBV2 and TRBJ2-6; D might be TRBD1 (6 bases). This CDR3 comprises 16 residues. Germline CDR1 SNHLY, CDR2 FYNNEI. V was shortened by 6 bases and J by 0 bases, with 12 bases between the two germline ends. Partial CDR3 DNA: TGTGCCAGCAGGACAGGTATTCCCTCTGGGGCCAACGTC. Translated, it gives CASRTGIPSGANV. The CDR3, in full, reads CASRTGIPSGANVLTF.

With regard to this clone: The CDR3 extends 3 residues past the end of the read, so its final part is completed from the germline J gene. The chain recombines TRBV7-2 with TRBJ2-3; D is unclear. Germline values: CDR1 SGHTA, CDR2 FQGNSA. The CDR3 loop spans 15 amino acids. With 4 bases removed from V and 8 bases from J, the gap between germline ends came to 19 bases. CDR3: CASSSSPSGLPTQYF. The sequenced CDR3 bases are TGTGCCAGCAGCTCCTCTCCTTCTGGCCTCCCTACG.

With regard to this clone: With the read ending 3 residues before the CDR3 end, the germline J gene is used to fill in that end. The chain couples TRBV7-9 to TRBJ2-3; 8 bases are a match to TRBD1. Germline CDR1 is SEHNR and CDR2 is FQNEAQ (reference sequence). CDR3 length equals 15 residues. The sequenced CDR3 bases are TGTGCCAGCAGCGGCCAGACAGGGGTACAAGAGACG. It encodes CASSGQTGVQET. The whole CDR3 reads CASSGQTGVQETQYF. Full variable domain (remainder filled in from reference TRBV7-9 and TRBJ2-3): DTGVSQNPRHKITKRGQNVTFRCDPISEHNRLYWYRQTLGQGPEFLTYFQNEAQLEKSRLLSDRFSAERPKGSFSTLEIQRTEQGDSAMYLCASSGQTGVQETQYFGPGTRLTVL.

A note on this clone: From the germline J gene comes the end of the CDR3, since the read stops 3 residues before it. The rearrangement links TRBV30 to TRBJ2-3, with a weak D call TRBD2 (6 bases). The germline CDR1 and CDR2 sequences are GTSNPN and SVGIG (reference sequence). This CDR3 has 14 amino acids. CDR3 bases read: TGTGCCTGGACCCCGGGACGGACTAATCAGCCG. It translates to CAWTPGRTNQP. The whole CDR3 is CAWTPGRTNQPQYF.

Of note for this clone: The read falls 3 residues short of the CDR3 end, and the missing part is taken from the germline J gene. The V and J genes are TRBV19 and TRBJ2-7; 8 nucleotides match TRBD1. The CDR3 spans 15 residues. Per germline, CDR1 LNHDA and CDR2 SQIVND (reference sequence). Trimming cost V 4 bases and J 3 bases; bases outside gene matches: 8. Incomplete CDR3 DNA: TGTGCCAGTAGTACGCCAGGACAGGGTAACTACGAG. Translation: CASSTPGQGNYE. From start to end, the CDR3 is CASSTPGQGNYEQYF. Combining the CDR3 with reference TRBV19 and TRBJ2-7 gives the whole variable domain DGGITQSPKYLFRKEGQNVTLSCEQNLNHDAMYWYRQDPGQGLRLIYYSQIVNDFQKGDIAEGYSVSREKKESFPLTVTSAQKNPTAFYLCASSTPGQGNYEQYFGPGTRLTVT.

A note on this clone: The DNA ends 3 residues before the CDR3 does, and the rest of the CDR3 is filled in from the germline J gene. This chain joins TRBV7-2 and TRBJ1-2; a weak D match, TRBD1 (6 bases). CDR1 and CDR2 (germline): SGHTA, FQGNSA. Trimming pared 3 bases from V and 6 bases from J, leaving 17 bases between. This CDR3 contains 15 residues. This chain's CDR3 is CASSFAGTSFDGYTF. Incomplete CDR3 DNA: TGTGCCAGCAGCTTTGCCGGGACATCCTTCGATGGC.

Note on this clone: The CDR3 end falls 3 residues outside the read, so it is completed with the germline J gene. The chain recombines TRBV6-4 with TRBJ1-6; the match to TRBD1 covers 9 bases. This CDR3 region has 14 residues. In germline, CDR1 is MRHNA, CDR2 SNTAGT. With V trimmed by 6 bases and J by 9 bases, 6 bases remained unmatched. CDR3 DNA, as far as it was read: TGTGCCAGCAGCGATACAGGGGGCTCTTCACCC. Protein sequence: CASSDTGGSSP. The entire CDR3 protein is CASSDTGGSSPLHF.

As to this clone: The read ends 3 residues shy of where the CDR3 ends; the end is completed using the germline J gene. The chain links TRBV7-9 to TRBJ2-3; 10 nucleotides line up with TRBD2. Germline V gives CDR1 SEHNR, CDR2 FQNEAQ (reference sequence). This CDR3 region has 15 residues. Partial CDR3 DNA: TGTGCCACCCCCGGGACTAGCGCGGTCCAGTCATCG. This codes for CATPGTSAVQSS. Given in full, the CDR3 is CATPGTSAVQSSQYF.

Remarks on this clone: The read gets to within 3 residues of the CDR3 end, and the germline J gene fills in the rest. The genes are TRBV6-2 or TRBV6-3 and TRBJ1-2; D is possibly TRBD1 (6 bases). From germline, CDR1 is MNHEY and CDR2 SVGEGT. The CDR3 runs to 13 residues. The chain's CDR3 is CASSYISGVDYTF. The CDR3 bases that were read are TGTGCCAGCAGTTACATTTCAGGGGTCGAC.

Points on this clone: The CDR3 end is not reached by the read, which stops 3 residues before it; the germline J gene fills it in. The chain combines TRBV11-2 with TRBJ2-1; a weak D match, TRBD2 (7 bases). The CDR3 sequence is 15 residues long. Germline-derived CDR1 and CDR2 are SGHAT and FQNNGV. Trimming cost V 1 base and J 7 bases, with 14 bases left between them. The sequenced part of the CDR3 DNA is TGTGCCAGCAGCTTAGTACGGGGGGCGTGGAATGAG. This codes for CASSLVRGAWNE. The CDR3 in its entirety is CASSLVRGAWNEQFF.

With respect to this clone: The CDR3 is cut off 3 residues early in the read; its end comes from the germline J gene. This chain connects TRBV6-2 or TRBV6-3 to TRBJ2-2; 14 bases fit TRBD2. This CDR3 has 15 residues. Unmatched junction bases numbered 3, after V lost 6 bases and J lost 6 bases. Germline V gene lookup returns CDR1 MNHEY and CDR2 SVGEGT. The part of the CDR3 DNA that was read is TGTGCCAGCAGCCGACTAGCGGGGGGGGCCGGGGAG. Translation: CASSRLAGGAGE. The entire CDR3 protein reads CASSRLAGGAGELFF.

Turning to this clone: With the read ending 3 residues before the CDR3 end, the germline J gene is used to fill in that end. This sample also contains other DNA sequences that code for the same CDR3. The chain uses TRBV20-1 and TRBJ1-3; 7 bases are shared with TRBD1. The germline V gene encodes CDR1 DFQATT and CDR2 SNEGSKA (reference sequence). Losses at the gene ends were 8 bases for V and 0 bases for J; bases not matched to a gene: 1. The CDR3 is made up of 12 amino acids. CDR3 region: CSHRGSGNTIYF. The CDR3 DNA, read in part, is TGCAGTCACAGGGGCTCTGGAAACACC.

Comments on this clone: The CDR3 end falls 3 residues outside the read, so it is completed with the germline J gene. The chain combines TRBV5-1 with TRBJ2-3; either TRBD1 or TRBD2 may supply D (5 bases each). Between the trimmed V and J ends, which lost 0 bases and 2 bases, there was a span of 10 bases. The CDR3 loop spans 15 amino acids. CDR1 and CDR2 (germline): SGHRS, YFSETQ. The CDR3 spells CASSLEGGHTDTQYF. The CDR3 bases that were read are TGCGCCAGCAGCTTGGAAGGAGGACACACAGATACG.

A word on this clone: The missing CDR3 end, 3 residues past where the read stops, is filled in from the germline J gene. The chain is built from TRBV7-3 and TRBJ2-7, with D tentatively TRBD1 (7 bases). CDR3 length equals 13 residues. CDR1 is SGHTA, CDR2 FQGTGA, per germline. V was shortened by 2 bases and J by 3 bases, with 8 bases between the two germline ends. CDR3 in amino acids: CASSLQGGYEQYF. The part of the CDR3 DNA that was read is TGTGCCAGCAGCTTACAGGGGGGCTACGAG.

Comments on this clone: The read comes to an end 3 residues before the CDR3 does, leaving the germline J gene to fill in the end. The J gene is TRBJ2-1, the V gene TRBV20-1; D not resolved. The V gene's germline CDR1 is DFQATT and CDR2 SNEGSKA (reference sequence). The V and J ends lost 5 bases and 0 bases respectively, with 11 bases between them. This CDR3 has 14 residues. CDR3 protein: CSAVTLPSYNEQFF. CDR3 bases read: TGCAGTGCTGTAACACTACCCTCCTACAATGAG.

About this clone: The read ends 3 residues shy of where the CDR3 ends; the end is completed using the germline J gene. The V and J genes are TRBV5-4 and TRBJ2-3; 14 bases are shared with TRBD2. This CDR3 comprises 15 residues. Germline CDR1 is SGHNT and CDR2 is YYREEE (reference sequence). The CDR3 loop is CASSPGTSGGEAQYF. The sequenced CDR3 bases are TGTGCCAGCAGCCCAGGGACTAGCGGGGGAGAGGCG.

Comments on this clone: One end of the junction is discordant with germline, which a read error may explain. Distinct nucleotide sequences in the sample also encode this CDR3. The CDR3 spells CAWGLGNTIYF. The covered CDR3 bases are TGTGCCTGGGGACTTGGAAACACT. The rearrangement uses TRBV30 and TRBJ1-3; no clear D gene. The read gets to within 3 residues of the CDR3 end, and the germline J gene fills in the rest. CDR3 length equals 11 residues. The germline gives CDR1 GTSNPN, CDR2 SVGIG (reference sequence).

Details on this clone: The sequenced fragment ends 3 residues before the CDR3 boundary, so the rest is inferred from the germline J gene. The chain joins TRBV16 to TRBJ1-1, with a possible D match to TRBD1 (5 bases). In germline, CDR1 is KGHSY, CDR2 FQNENV. This CDR3 is built from 15 residues. The CDR3 loop is CASSSRALLAPEAFF. CDR3 DNA (partial): TGTGCCAGCTCTTCCAGGGCGCTTCTTGCCCCAGAA. The entire variable domain, with the rest obtained from reference TRBV16 and TRBJ1-1, is as follows: GEEVAQTPKHLVRGEGQKAKLYCAPIKGHSYVFWYQQVLKNEFKFLISFQNENVFDETGMPKERFSAKCLPNSPCSLEIQATKLEDSAVYFCASSSRALLAPEAFFGQGTRLTVV.

A remark on this clone: The CDR3 end falls 3 residues outside the read, so it is completed with the germline J gene. The V call is TRBV30, the J call TRBJ1-1; 7 bases fit TRBD1. The CDR3 has 12 amino acids. V shed 5 bases, J shed 6 bases, and the junction held 6 bases outside the gene matches. Germline V CDR1 and CDR2: GTSNPN, SVGIG (reference sequence). CDR3 loop: CAWGGGAAEAFF. The DNA read from the CDR3 is TGTGCCTGGGGAGGGGGCGCGGCTGAA.

As concerns this clone: With the read ending 3 residues before the CDR3 end, the germline J gene is used to fill in that end. This rearrangement joins TRBV20-1 to TRBJ1-3, with 9 bases identical to TRBD1. Germline lookup yields CDR1 DFQATT and CDR2 SNEGSKA (reference sequence). This CDR3 comprises 13 residues. V shed 5 bases, J shed 4 bases, and the junction held 3 bases outside the gene matches. Incomplete CDR3 DNA: TGCAGTGCTGGGGACAGGGCCGGAAACACC. It specifies CSAGDRAGNT. The entire CDR3 protein is CSAGDRAGNTIYF.

To note about this clone: The read terminates 3 residues before the CDR3 end, so the remaining end is supplied by the germline J gene. This chain joins TRBV5-1 and TRBJ1-2, with D possibly matching TRBD1 (6 bases). Germline lookup yields CDR1 SGHRS and CDR2 YFSETQ. This CDR3 has 15 residues. The CDR3 bases that were read are TGCGCCAGCAGCAACCCACCTCAGGGGACGGATGAC. This translates into CASSNPPQGTDD. The full CDR3 sequence reads CASSNPPQGTDDYTF.

As regards this clone: The observed sequence ends 3 residues before the CDR3 terminus, with the missing tail filled in from the germline J gene. This chain joins TRBV7-2 and TRBJ1-4, with D perhaps matching TRBD1 (5 bases). With 6 bases removed from V and 6 bases from J, the gap between germline ends came to 14 bases. Germline lookup yields CDR1 SGHTA and CDR2 FQGNSA. CDR3 size: 14 residues. The CDR3 spells CASSRGGGDEKLFF. The DNA read from the CDR3 is TGTGCCAGCAGTCGGGGGGGTGGGGATGAAAAA.

As to this clone: The CDR3 is cut off 3 residues early in the read; its end comes from the germline J gene. The genes are TRBV2 and TRBJ2-2, with unresolved D. The CDR3 runs 13 residues. Germline V CDR1 and CDR2: SNHLY, FYNNEI. CDR3 DNA, as far as it was read: TGTGCCAGCACAAAGGGTGAAGTTTCACCG. Translation gives CASTKGEVSP. The entire CDR3 protein is CASTKGEVSPLFF.

Comment on this clone: The read stops 3 residues short of the end of the CDR3; the missing end is completed from the germline J gene. The genes are TRBV4-1 and TRBJ1-2, with TRBD1 identical over 9 bases. J lost 6 bases, V lost 4 bases, and 6 bases had no gene match. Per germline, CDR1 MGHRA and CDR2 YSYEKL. The CDR3 has 14 amino acids. The covered CDR3 bases are TGCGCCAGCAGCCCGAGGACAGGGGAAGATGGC. Protein sequence: CASSPRTGEDG. The complete CDR3 sequence is CASSPRTGEDGYTF.